The present T cell receptor (beta chain) was sequenced within a study of CD8 T cells in ankylosing spondylitis. TCRdb analysed the 5' RACE reads with MiXCR anew, one entry per CDR3 protein. The sample contains about 250,000 distinct CDR3 sequences, over 15% of which appear only once. The CDR3 is 16 amino acids. With 5 bases removed from V and 3 bases from J, the gap between germline ends came to 20 bases. Per germline, CDR1 SGHTA and CDR2 FQGNSA. The sample taken for sequencing was blood, either unsorted or a sorted T cell fraction (not recorded which). This TCR was recovered from a male donor with ankylosing spondylitis or in good health (not recorded which). The genes are TRBV7-2 and TRBJ2-7; weak D call: TRBD2 (8 bases). CDR3 protein: CASSPKTGTSVYEQYF. In nucleotides, the CDR3 is TGTGCCAGCAGCCCAAAGACAGGGACTAGTGTCTACGAGCAGTACTTC. The full variable domain, rest sourced from reference TRBV7-2 and TRBJ2-7, is GAGVSQSPSNKVTEKGKDVELRCDPISGHTALYWYRQSLGQGLEFLIYFQGNSAPDKSGLPSDRFSAERTGGSVSTLTIQRTQQEDSAVYLCASSPKTGTSVYEQYFGPGTRLTVT.